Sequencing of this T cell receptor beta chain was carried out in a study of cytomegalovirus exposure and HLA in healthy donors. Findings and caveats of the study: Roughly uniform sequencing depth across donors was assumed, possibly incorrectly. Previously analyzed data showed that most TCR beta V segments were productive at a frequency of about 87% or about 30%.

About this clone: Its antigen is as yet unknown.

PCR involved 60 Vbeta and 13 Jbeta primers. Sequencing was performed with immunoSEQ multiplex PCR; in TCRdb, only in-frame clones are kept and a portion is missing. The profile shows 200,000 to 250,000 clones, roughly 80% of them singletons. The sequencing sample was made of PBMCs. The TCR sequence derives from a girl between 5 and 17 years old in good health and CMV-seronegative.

As DNA, the CDR3 is TGTGCCAGCAGCTTCAGGGGGCGGGGGGAAAAACTGTTTTTT. Protein: CASSFRGRGEKLFF. The J gene is TRBJ1-4, the V gene TRBV5-6, with 8 bases matching TRBD1. Germline assignment: CDR1 SGHDT and CDR2 YYEEEE. The CDR3 is 14 residues long. The trim removed 2 bases at V and 8 bases at J, leaving 5 bases unmatched.